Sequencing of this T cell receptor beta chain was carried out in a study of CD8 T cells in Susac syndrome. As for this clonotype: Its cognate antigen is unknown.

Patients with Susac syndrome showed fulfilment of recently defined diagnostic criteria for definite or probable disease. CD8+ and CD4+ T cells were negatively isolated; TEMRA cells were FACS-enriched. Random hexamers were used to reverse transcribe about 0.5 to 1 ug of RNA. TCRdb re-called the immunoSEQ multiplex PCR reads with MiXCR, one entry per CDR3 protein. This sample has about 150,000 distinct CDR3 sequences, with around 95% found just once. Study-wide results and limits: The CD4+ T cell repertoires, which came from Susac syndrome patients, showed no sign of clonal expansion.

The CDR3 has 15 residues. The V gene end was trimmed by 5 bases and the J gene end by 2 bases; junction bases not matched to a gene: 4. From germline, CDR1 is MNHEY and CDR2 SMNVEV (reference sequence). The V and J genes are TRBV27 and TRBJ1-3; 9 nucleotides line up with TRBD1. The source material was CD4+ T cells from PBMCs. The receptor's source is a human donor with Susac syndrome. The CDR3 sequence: CASSIQGAPGNTIYF. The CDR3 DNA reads TGTGCCAGCAGTATACAGGGGGCGCCTGGAAACACCATATATTTT.